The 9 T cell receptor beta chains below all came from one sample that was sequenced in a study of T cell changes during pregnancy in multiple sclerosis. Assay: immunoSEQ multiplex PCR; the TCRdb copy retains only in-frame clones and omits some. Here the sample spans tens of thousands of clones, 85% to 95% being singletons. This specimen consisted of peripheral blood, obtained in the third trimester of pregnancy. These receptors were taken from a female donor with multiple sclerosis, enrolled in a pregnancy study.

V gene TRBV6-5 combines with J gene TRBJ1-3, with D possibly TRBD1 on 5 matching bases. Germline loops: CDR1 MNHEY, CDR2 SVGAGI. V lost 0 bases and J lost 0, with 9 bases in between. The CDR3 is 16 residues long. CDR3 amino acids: CASSYSSGGSGNTIYF. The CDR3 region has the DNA TGTGCCAGCAGTTACTCGTCCGGGGGCTCTGGAAACACCATATATTTT.

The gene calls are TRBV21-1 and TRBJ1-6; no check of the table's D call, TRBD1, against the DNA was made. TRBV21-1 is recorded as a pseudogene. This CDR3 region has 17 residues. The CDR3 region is CASSTVEGQGTDSPLHF. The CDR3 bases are TGTGCCAGCAGTACGGTGGAGGGACAGGGGACCGATTCACCCCTCCACTTT.

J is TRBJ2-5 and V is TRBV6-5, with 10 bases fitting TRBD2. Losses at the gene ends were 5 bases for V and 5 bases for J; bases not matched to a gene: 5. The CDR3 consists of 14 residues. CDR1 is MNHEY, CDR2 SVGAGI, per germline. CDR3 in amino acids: CASSRAGGWETQYF. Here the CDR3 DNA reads TGTGCCAGCAGTCGAGCGGGGGGGTGGGAGACCCAGTACTTC.

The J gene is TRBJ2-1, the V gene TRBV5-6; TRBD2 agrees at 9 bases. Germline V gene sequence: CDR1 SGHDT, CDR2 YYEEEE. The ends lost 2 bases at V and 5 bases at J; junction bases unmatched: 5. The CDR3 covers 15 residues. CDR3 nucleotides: TGTGCCAGCAGCTTCGGGCTAGCGGGGAACAATGAGCAGTTCTTC. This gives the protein CASSFGLAGNNEQFF.

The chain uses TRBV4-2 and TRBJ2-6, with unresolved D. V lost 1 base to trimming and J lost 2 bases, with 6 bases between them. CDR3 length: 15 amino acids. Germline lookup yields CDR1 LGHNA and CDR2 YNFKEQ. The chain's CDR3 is CASSQGLTGANVLTF. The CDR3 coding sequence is TGTGCCAGCAGCCAAGGACTTACTGGGGCCAACGTCCTGACTTTC.

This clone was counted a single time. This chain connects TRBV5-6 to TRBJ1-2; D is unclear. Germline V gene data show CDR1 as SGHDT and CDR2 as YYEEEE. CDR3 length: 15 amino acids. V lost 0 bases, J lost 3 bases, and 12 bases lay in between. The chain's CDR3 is CASSLGPEDYYGYTF. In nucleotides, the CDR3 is TGTGCCAGCAGCTTGGGGCCAGAAGATTACTATGGCTACACCTTC.

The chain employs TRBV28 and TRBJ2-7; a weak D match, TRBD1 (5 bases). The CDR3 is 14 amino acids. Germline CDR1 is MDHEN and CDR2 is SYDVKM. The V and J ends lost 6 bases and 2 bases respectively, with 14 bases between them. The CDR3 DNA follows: TGTGCCAGCAGCCAAAGCAGGGCAACCTACGAGCAGTACTTC. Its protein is CASSQSRATYEQYF.

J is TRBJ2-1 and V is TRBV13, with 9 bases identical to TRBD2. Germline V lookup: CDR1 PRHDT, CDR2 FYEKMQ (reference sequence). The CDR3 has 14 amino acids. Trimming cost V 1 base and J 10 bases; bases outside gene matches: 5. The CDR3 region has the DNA TGTGCCAGCAGCTTAGCGGGACTAGCAAGAGAGCAGTTCTTC. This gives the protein CASSLAGLAREQFF.

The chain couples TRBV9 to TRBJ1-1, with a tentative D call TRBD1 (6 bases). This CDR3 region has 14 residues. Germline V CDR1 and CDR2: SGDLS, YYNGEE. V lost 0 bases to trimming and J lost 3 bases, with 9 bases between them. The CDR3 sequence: CASSVGQVDTEAFF. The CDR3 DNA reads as TGTGCCAGCAGCGTAGGACAGGTGGACACTGAAGCTTTCTTT.